The sequence of this TCR beta chain was determined in a study of T cells in Graves' hyperthyroidism and ophthalmopathy. Amplified regions were TCR beta CDR3 sequences from RNA transcripts. The TCR CDR3 was amplified in a first-round RT-PCR using the HTBI primer set. TCRdb ran MiXCR on the multiplex PCR reads and lists one entry per CDR3 protein. The table lists a few hundred thousand distinct CDR3 sequences, 12% to 15% of them singletons. The sequenced sample consisted of blood. This receptor was obtained from a woman younger than 30 with Graves' hyperthyroidism.

The CDR3 protein is CSVGTSGNIQYF. Here the CDR3 DNA reads TGCAGCGTCGGGACTAGCGGAAACATTCAGTACTTC. The V gene is TRBV29-1, the J gene TRBJ2-4, with 11 bases aligning to TRBD2. The CDR3 length is 12 residues. V trimming: 6 bases; J trimming: 6 bases; junction bases outside the gene matches: 1. Germline V gene data show CDR1 as SQVTM and CDR2 as ANQGSEA.